This entry is about one T cell receptor beta chain. Its antigen is not known. The CDR3 has 14 residues. Losses at the gene ends were 2 bases for V and 5 bases for J; bases not matched to a gene: 5. CDR1 is SGDLS and CDR2 is YYNGEE in the germline V gene. This sample stems from a study of cytomegalovirus exposure and HLA in healthy donors. Points from the study as a whole: Rarity characterized most TCR sequences, yet some public TCRs appeared in many donors. Indistinguishable V segments such as TRBV6-2 and TRBV6-3 were excluded. Reports credit the classifier with highly specific, highly sensitive diagnosis of cytomegalovirus status.

Primers: 60 Vbeta forward and 13 Jbeta reverse. Generated by immunoSEQ multiplex PCR, the TCRdb table keeps only in-frame clones and is missing some. The repertoire holds fewer than 120,000 clones, with 75% to 90% as singletons. This receptor was identified in a man aged 35-49 years in good health and CMV-seronegative. Source material: PBMCs. This sequence joins TRBV9 and TRBJ2-5, with 8 bases identical to TRBD2. Written as DNA, the CDR3 is TGTGCCAGCAGCGTCGGGGGGGTTAGGGAGACCCAGTACTTC. Translating gives CASSVGGVRETQYF. Supplemented by reference TRBV9 and TRBJ2-5, the full variable domain reads DSGVTQTPKHLITATGQRVTLRCSPRSGDLSVYWYQQSLDQGLQFLIQYYNGEERAKGNILERFSAQQFPDLHSELNLSSLELGDSALYFCASSVGGVRETQYFGPGTRLLVL.